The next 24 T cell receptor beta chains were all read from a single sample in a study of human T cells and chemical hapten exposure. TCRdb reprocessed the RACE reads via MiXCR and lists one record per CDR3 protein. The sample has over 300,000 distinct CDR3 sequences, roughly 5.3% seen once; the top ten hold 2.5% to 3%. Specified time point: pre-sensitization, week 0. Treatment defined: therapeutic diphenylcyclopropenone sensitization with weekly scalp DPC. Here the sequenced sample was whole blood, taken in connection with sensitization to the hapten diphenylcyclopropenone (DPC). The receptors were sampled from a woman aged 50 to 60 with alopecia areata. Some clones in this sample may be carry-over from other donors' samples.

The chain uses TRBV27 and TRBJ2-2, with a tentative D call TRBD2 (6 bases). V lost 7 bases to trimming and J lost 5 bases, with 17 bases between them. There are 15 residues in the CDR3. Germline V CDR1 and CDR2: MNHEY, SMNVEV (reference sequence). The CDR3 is CASITRDWDTGELFF. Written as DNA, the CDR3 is TGTGCCAGCATCACCCGGGACTGGGATACCGGGGAGCTGTTTTTT.

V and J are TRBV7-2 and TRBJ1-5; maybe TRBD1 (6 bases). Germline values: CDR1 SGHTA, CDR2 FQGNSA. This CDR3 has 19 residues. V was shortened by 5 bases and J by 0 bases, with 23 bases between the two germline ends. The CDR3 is CASSLPSGAALNSNQPQHF. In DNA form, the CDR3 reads TGTGCCAGCAGCCTCCCCTCAGGGGCAGCACTAAATAGCAATCAGCCCCAGCATTTT.

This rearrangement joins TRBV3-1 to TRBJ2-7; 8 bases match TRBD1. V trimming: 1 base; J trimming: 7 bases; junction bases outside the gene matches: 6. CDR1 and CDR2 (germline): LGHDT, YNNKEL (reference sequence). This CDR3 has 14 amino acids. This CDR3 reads CASSQGTGKGEQYF. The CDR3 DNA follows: TGTGCCAGCAGCCAAGGGACAGGGAAGGGAGAGCAGTACTTC.

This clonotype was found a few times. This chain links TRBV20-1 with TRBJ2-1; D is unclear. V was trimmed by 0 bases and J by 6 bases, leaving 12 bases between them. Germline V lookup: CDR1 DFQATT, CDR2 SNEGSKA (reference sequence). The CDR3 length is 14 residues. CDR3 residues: CSARDRGRSNEQFF. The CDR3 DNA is TGCAGTGCTAGAGATCGAGGTAGAAGCAATGAGCAGTTCTTC.

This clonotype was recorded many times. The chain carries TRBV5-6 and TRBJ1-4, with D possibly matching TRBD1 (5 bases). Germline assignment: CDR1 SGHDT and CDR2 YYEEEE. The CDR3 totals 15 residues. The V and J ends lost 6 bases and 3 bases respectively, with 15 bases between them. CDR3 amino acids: CASTPAGTSNEKLFF. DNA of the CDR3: TGTGCCAGCACCCCAGCGGGGACGTCTAATGAAAAACTGTTTTTT. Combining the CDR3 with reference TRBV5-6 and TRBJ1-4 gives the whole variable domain DAGVTQSPTHLIKTRGQQVTLRCSPKSGHDTVSWYQQALGQGPQFIFQYYEEEERQRGNFPDRFSGHQFPNYSSELNVNALLLGDSALYLCASTPAGTSNEKLFFGSGTQLSVL.

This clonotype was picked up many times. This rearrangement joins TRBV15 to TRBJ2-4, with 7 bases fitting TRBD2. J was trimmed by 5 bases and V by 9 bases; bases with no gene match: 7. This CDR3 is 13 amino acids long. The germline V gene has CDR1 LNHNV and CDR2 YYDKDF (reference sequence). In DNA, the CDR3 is TGTGCCACTCAGTGGGGAGGGGAAAACATTCAGTACTTC. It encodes CATQWGGENIQYF.

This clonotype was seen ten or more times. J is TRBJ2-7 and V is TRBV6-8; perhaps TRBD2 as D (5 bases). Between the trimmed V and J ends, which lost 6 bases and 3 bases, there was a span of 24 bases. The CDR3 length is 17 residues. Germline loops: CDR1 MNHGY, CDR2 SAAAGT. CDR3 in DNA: TGTGCCAGCAGAAAAAGAGGGCCCCCGGTACACCACTACGAGCAGTACTTC. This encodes CASRKRGPPVHHYEQYF.

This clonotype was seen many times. CDR3 sequence reads: CASSPLPPARTDTQYF. CDR3 nucleotide sequence: TGTGCCAGCTCACCACTGCCCCCAGCACGGACAGATACGCAGTATTTT. The rearrangement joins TRBV18 to TRBJ2-3; D remains unclear. This CDR3 comprises 16 residues. CDR1 is KGHSH, CDR2 LQKENI, per germline. The V and J ends lost 1 base and 3 bases respectively, with 14 bases between them.

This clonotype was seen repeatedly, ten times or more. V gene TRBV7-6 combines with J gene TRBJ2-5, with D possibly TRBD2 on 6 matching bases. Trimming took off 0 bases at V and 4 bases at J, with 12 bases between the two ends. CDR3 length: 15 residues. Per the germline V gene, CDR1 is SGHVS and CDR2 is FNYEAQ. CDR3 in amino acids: CASSLAPGAGETQYF. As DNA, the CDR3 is TGTGCCAGCAGCTTAGCGCCGGGAGCGGGAGAGACCCAGTACTTC.

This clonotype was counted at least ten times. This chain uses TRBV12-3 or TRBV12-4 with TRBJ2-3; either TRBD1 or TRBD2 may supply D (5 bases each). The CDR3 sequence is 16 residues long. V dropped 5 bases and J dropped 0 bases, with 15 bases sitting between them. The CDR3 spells CASSPRRGGSTDTQYF. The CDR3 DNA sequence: TGTGCCAGCAGTCCCCGACGGGGCGGAAGCACAGATACGCAGTATTTT.

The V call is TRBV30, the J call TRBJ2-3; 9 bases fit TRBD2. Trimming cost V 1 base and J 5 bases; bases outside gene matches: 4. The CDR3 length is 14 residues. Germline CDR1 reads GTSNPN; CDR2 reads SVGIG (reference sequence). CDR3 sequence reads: CAWSDQAGGDTQYF. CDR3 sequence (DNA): TGTGCCTGGAGTGATCAAGCGGGAGGAGATACGCAGTATTTT.

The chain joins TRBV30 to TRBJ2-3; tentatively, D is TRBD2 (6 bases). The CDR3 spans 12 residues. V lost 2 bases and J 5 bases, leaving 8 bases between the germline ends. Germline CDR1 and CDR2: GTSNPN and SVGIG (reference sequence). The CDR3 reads CAWSLEGDTQYF. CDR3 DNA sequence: TGTGCCTGGAGTCTGGAGGGAGATACGCAGTATTTT.

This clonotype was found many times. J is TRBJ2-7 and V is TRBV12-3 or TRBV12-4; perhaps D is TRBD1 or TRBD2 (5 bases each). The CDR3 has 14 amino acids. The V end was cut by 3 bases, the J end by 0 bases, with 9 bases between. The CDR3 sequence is CASSFGTDSYEQYF. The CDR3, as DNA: TGTGCCAGCAGTTTCGGGACGGACTCCTACGAGCAGTACTTC.

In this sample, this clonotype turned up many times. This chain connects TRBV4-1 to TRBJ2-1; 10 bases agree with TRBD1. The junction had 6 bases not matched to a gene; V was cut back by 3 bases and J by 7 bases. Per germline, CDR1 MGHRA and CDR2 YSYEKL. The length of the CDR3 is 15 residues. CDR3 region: CASSHPGTGENEQFF. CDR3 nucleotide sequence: TGCGCCAGCAGCCACCCCGGGACAGGGGAAAATGAGCAGTTCTTC.

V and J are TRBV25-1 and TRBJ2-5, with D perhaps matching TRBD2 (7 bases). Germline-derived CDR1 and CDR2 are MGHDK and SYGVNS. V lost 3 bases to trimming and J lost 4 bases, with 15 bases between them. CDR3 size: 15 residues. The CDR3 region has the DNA TGTGCCAGCAGTGATTCCTACGGGGGGCGAGAGACCCAGTACTTC. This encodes CASSDSYGGRETQYF.

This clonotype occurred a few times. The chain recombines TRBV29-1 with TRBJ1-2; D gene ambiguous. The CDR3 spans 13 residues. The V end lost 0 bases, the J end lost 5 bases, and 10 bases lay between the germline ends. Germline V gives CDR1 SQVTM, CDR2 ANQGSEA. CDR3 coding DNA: TGCAGCGTTGAAGATCCAGGATTTTATGGCTACACCTTC. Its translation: CSVEDPGFYGYTF. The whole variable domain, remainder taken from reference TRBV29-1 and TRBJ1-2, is SAVISQKPSRDICQRGTSLTIQCQVDSQVTMMFWYRQQPGQSLTLIATANQGSEATYESGFVIDKFPISRPNLTFSTLTVSNMSPEDSSIYLCSVEDPGFYGYTFGSGTRLTVV.

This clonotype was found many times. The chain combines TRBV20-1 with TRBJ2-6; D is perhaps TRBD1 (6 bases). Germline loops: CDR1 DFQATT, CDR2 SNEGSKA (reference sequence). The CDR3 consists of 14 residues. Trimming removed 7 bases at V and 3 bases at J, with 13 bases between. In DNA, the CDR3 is TGCAGTGTTCCACAGGGTGGTGGGGCCAACGTCCTGACTTTC. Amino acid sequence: CSVPQGGGANVLTF.

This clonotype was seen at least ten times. Written as DNA, the CDR3 is TGTGCCAGCAGCTTAACGTCTGGGGCCAACGTCCTGACTTTC. Amino acid sequence: CASSLTSGANVLTF. The V gene is TRBV7-3, the J gene TRBJ2-6; no reliable D call. The germline gives CDR1 SGHTA, CDR2 FQGTGA. CDR3 length: 14 amino acids. Trimming pared 0 bases from V and 1 base from J, leaving 1 base between.

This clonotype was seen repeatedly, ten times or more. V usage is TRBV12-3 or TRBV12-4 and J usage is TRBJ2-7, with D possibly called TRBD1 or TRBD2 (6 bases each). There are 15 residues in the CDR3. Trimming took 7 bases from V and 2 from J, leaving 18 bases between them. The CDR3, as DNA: TGTGCCAGCACCCTGAAGGGGGGTCCGACCTACGAGCAGTACTTC. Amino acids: CASTLKGGPTYEQYF.

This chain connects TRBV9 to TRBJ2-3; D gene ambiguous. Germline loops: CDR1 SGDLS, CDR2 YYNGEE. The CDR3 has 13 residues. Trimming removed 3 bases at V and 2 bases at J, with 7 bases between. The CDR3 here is CASSALFTDTQYF. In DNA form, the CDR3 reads TGTGCCAGCAGCGCCCTTTTCACAGATACGCAGTATTTT. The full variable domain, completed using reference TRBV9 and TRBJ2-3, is DSGVTQTPKHLITATGQRVTLRCSPRSGDLSVYWYQQSLDQGLQFLIQYYNGEERAKGNILERFSAQQFPDLHSELNLSSLELGDSALYFCASSALFTDTQYFGPGTRLTVL.

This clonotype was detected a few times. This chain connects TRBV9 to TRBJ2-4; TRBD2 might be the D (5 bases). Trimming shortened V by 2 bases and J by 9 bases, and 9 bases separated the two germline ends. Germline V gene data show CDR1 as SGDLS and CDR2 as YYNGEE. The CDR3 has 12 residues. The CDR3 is CASSVSEGIQYF. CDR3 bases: TGTGCCAGCAGCGTTAGCGAAGGCATTCAGTACTTC.

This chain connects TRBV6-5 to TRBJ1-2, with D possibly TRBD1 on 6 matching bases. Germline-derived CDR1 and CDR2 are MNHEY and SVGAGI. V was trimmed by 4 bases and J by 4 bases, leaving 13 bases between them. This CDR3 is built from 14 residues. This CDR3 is CASSSLGQLYGYTF. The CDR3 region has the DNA TGTGCCAGCAGTTCCCTTGGACAGCTCTATGGCTACACCTTC.

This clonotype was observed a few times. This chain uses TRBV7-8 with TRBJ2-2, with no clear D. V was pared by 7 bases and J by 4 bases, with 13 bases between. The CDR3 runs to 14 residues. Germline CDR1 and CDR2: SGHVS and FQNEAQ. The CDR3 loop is CASTLDAVTGELFF. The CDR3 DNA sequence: TGTGCCAGCACCCTCGACGCGGTCACCGGGGAGCTGTTTTTT.

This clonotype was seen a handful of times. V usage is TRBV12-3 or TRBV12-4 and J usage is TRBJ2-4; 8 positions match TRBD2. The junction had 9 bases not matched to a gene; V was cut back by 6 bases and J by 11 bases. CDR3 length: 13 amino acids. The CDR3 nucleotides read TGTGCCAGCAGCCCCCGGGGGGGGTCCCTTCAGTACTTC. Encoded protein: CASSPRGGSLQYF.